This T cell receptor (beta chain) appears in the sequencing data of a study of cytomegalovirus exposure and HLA in healthy donors. Trimming took off 1 base at V and 7 bases at J, with 10 bases between the two ends. CDR1 and CDR2 (germline): LGHNT, FRNRAP. CDR3 size: 13 residues. The PCR was carried out with 60 Vbeta primers and 13 Jbeta primers. Generated by immunoSEQ multiplex PCR, the TCRdb table keeps only in-frame clones and is missing some. In the table there are about 93,000 clones, roughly four fifths of which are singletons. The clonotype comes from a young man in good health and CMV-seronegative. V usage is TRBV12-5 and J usage is TRBJ1-2, with D possibly being TRBD1 (6 bases). Sequencing used PBMCs. CDR3 coding DNA: TGTGCTAGTGGTTTGGGGCAGGGGTTTGGCTACACCTTC. Amino acids: CASGLGQGFGYTF.